These 12 T cell receptor beta chains share one sample of origin, sequenced in a study of post-analysis software for immune sequencing data. Study conclusions and caveats: Patients carried roughly 5 TRBV segments more frequently than controls did, and TRBV5-6, TRBV5-1 and TRBV20-1 were among them.

cDNA libraries of TCR beta carried unique molecular identifiers. TCRdb analysed the PCR reads with MiXCR anew, one entry per CDR3 protein. The sample includes 180,000 or so distinct CDR3 sequences, about 30% of them seen just once. These receptors have no identified antigens. Sequenced material: blood. The receptors shown here come from a girl aged 2 to 17 with multiple sclerosis.

The chain recombines TRBV29-1 with TRBJ1-1; D unresolved. V was trimmed by 5 bases and J by 5 bases, leaving 18 bases between them. CDR1 and CDR2 (germline): SQVTM, ANQGSEA. The CDR3 sequence is 14 residues long. DNA of the CDR3: TGCAGCGTTATGGCAGGTCTGCATAGGACTGAAGCTTTCTTT. Encoded protein: CSVMAGLHRTEAFF.

A remark on this clonotype: Sequence at one end of the junction differs from germline and may be a read error. V usage is TRBV14 and J usage is TRBJ1-1; 7 bases match TRBD1. The CDR3 is 15 residues long. Germline V CDR1 and CDR2: SGHDN, FVKESK. CDR3 sequence (DNA): TGTGCCAGCAGACTTCGGACAGGCTCGAACACTAAAGCTTTCTTT. It is translated as CASRLRTGSNTKAFF. The variable domain in full, completed from reference TRBV14 and TRBJ1-1, reads EAGVTQFPSHSVIEKGQTVTLRCDPISGHDNLYWYRRVMGKEIKFLLHFVKESKQDESGMPNNRFLAERTGGTYSTLKVQPAELEDSGVYFCASRLRTGSNTKAFFGQGTRLTVV.

Ten or more counts support this clonotype. The chain recombines TRBV28 with TRBJ2-1; 9 nucleotides align to TRBD1. V lost 5 bases to trimming and J lost 0 bases; unmatched junction nucleotides: 5. This CDR3 is built from 16 residues. Looked up from germline, CDR1 is MDHEN and CDR2 is SYDVKM. The CDR3 nucleotides are TGTGCCAGCAGTACACAGGGGGCGGGCTCCTACAATGAGCAGTTCTTC. This translates into CASSTQGAGSYNEQFF.

As to this clonotype: This is likely a read error, given that the CDR3 carries no conserved phenylalanine or tryptophan at its end. The chain recombines TRBV5-1 with TRBJ2-5; 9 bases agree with TRBD1. V gave up 6 bases and J gave up 2 bases; unmatched junction bases: 5. The CDR3 totals 14 residues. CDR1 and CDR2 from the germline V gene are SGHRS and YFSETQ. The CDR3 sequence: CASMRDRAQETQYV. The CDR3 DNA follows: TGCGCCAGCATGCGGGACAGGGCGCAAGAGACCCAGTACGTC.

This clonotype occurred a few times. One base away lies a much larger clone, so this may be a sequencing read error. The chain couples TRBV5-5 to TRBJ2-1; D unresolved. The V gene's germline CDR1 is SGHKS and CDR2 YYEKEE (reference sequence). The ends were cut back, 3 bases at V and 5 bases at J, with 3 bases in the middle. The CDR3 sequence is 11 residues long. The CDR3 loop is CASSWDNEQFF. DNA for the CDR3: TGTGCCAGCAGCTGGGACAATGAGCAGTTCTTC.

This clonotype was found many times. The rearrangement uses TRBV28 and TRBJ1-2; D unresolved. The germline V and J ends were trimmed by 5 bases and 5 bases, with 15 bases remaining between them. CDR1 and CDR2 (germline): MDHEN, SYDVKM. CDR3 length: 14 residues. The CDR3 DNA follows: TGTGCCAGCAGTGTCCCGGGAGCGGGATATGGCTACACCTTC. It is translated as CASSVPGAGYGYTF.

The genes are TRBV7-3 and TRBJ1-1; D uncertain. The V end was cut by 1 base, the J end by 5 bases, with 20 bases between. CDR3 length: 17 residues. Germline CDR1 and CDR2: SGHTA and FQGTGA. The CDR3 DNA reads TGTGCCAGCAGCTTAAGTATGGGTGGAACTCGGTGTACTGAAGCTTTCTTT. Protein: CASSLSMGGTRCTEAFF.

The sample holds a few counts of this clonotype. This chain links TRBV21-1 with TRBJ2-1; no DNA check was done on the table's D call, TRBD2. TRBV21-1 is a pseudogene segment. This CDR3 region has 16 residues. CDR3 sequence (DNA): TGTGCCAGCCATATCATCGGGGGGGTGACCTACAATGAGCAGTTCTTC. The encoded protein is CASHIIGGVTYNEQFF.

The rearrangement joins TRBV5-1 to TRBJ2-7; the D is unclear. The CDR3 spans 14 residues. CDR1 is SGHRS, CDR2 YFSETQ, per germline. V lost 1 base and J lost 2, with 10 bases in between. CDR3: CASSLSPGPYEQYF. In DNA form, the CDR3 reads TGCGCCAGCAGCTTGAGTCCGGGCCCCTACGAGCAGTACTTC.

This clonotype came up many times. Written as DNA, the CDR3 is TGTGCCAGCAGTTTATTGTCCCCGTACGGTCAGAACTATGGCTACACCTTC. Translated, it gives CASSLLSPYGQNYGYTF. V usage is TRBV28 and J usage is TRBJ1-2; D is undetermined. V lost 1 base to trimming and J lost 2 bases, with 17 bases between them. The CDR3 is made up of 17 amino acids. The germline CDR1 and CDR2 sequences are MDHEN and SYDVKM.

The chain couples TRBV30 to TRBJ1-2, with TRBD1 as a possible D gene (5 bases). The CDR3 has 12 amino acids. From germline, CDR1 is GTSNPN and CDR2 SVGIG (reference sequence). V dropped 4 bases and J dropped 8 bases, with 14 bases sitting between them. For the CDR3, the DNA is TGTGCCTGGACAGGGTATAGGTTCGGCTACACCTTC. Translation gives CAWTGYRFGYTF. The full variable domain, completed using reference TRBV30 and TRBJ1-2, is SQTIHQWPATLVQPVGSPLSLECTVEGTSNPNLYWYRQAAGRGLQLLFYSVGIGQISSEVPQNLSASRPQDRQFILSSKKLLLSDSGFYLCAWTGYRFGYTFGSGTRLTVV.

This clonotype was recorded many times. This rearrangement joins TRBV12-3 or TRBV12-4 to TRBJ2-3; 9 positions match TRBD2. The CDR3 sequence is 15 residues long. The V gene end was trimmed by 9 bases and the J gene end by 1 base; junction bases not matched to a gene: 8. The CDR3 DNA reads TGTGCCAGTTCCCAGCGGGGGGCGGGCACAGATACGCAGTATTTT. Encoded protein: CASSQRGAGTDTQYF.